This T cell receptor (beta chain) was documented in a study of blood T cell repertoires in COVID-19. Study summary: COVID-19 samples from acute and convalescent phases originated in the United States, Italy and Spain.

Produced via immunoSEQ multiplex PCR; TCRdb's table is partial and in-frame only. Here the sample spans 130,000 or so clones, approximately 83% being singletons. Germline V lookup: CDR1 ENHRY, CDR2 SYGVKD. V shed 11 bases, J shed 7 bases, and the junction held 13 bases outside the gene matches. The CDR3 is 15 residues long. The chain recombines TRBV10-3 with TRBJ1-4; 10 bases align to TRBD1. This TCR derives from a woman aged 65 to 85 with acute or convalescent COVID-19. Input material: peripheral blood. The CDR3 sequence: CACAPTGTGVEKLFF. CDR3 nucleotide sequence: TGTGCCTGTGCCCCGACCGGGACAGGGGTTGAAAAACTGTTTTTT.